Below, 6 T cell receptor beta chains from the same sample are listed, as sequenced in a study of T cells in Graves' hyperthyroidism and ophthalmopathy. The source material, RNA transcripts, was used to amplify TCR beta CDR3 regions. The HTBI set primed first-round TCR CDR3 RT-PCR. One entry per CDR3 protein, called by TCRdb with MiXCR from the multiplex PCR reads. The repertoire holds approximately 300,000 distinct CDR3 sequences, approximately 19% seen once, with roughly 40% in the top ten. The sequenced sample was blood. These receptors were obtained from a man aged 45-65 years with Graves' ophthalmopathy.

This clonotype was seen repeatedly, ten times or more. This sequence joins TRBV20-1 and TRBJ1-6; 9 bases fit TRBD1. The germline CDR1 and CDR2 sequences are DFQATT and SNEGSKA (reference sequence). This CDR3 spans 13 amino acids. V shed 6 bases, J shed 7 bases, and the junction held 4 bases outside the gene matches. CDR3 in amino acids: CSANGQGNSPLHF. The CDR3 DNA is TGCAGTGCAAACGGACAGGGGAATTCACCCCTCCACTTT.

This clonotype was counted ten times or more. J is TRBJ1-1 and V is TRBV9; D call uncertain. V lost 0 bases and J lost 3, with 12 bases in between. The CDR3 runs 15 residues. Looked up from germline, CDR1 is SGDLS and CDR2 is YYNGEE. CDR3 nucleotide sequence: TGTGCCAGCAGCGTAGTTAGCGCTGGGGACACTGAAGCTTTCTTT. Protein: CASSVVSAGDTEAFF. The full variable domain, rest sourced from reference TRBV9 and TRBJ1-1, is DSGVTQTPKHLITATGQRVTLRCSPRSGDLSVYWYQQSLDQGLQFLIQYYNGEERAKGNILERFSAQQFPDLHSELNLSSLELGDSALYFCASSVVSAGDTEAFFGQGTRLTVV.

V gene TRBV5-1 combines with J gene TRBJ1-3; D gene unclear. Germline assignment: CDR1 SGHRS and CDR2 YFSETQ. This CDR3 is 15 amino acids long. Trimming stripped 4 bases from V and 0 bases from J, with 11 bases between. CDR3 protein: CASSEQWGSGNTIYF. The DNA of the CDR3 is TGCGCCAGCAGCGAACAGTGGGGCTCTGGAAACACCATATATTTT. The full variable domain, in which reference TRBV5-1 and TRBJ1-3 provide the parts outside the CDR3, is KAGVTQTPRYLIKTRGQQVTLSCSPISGHRSVSWYQQTPGQGLQFLFEYFSETQRNKGNFPGRFSGRQFSNSRSEMNVSTLELGDSALYLCASSEQWGSGNTIYFGEGSWLTVV.

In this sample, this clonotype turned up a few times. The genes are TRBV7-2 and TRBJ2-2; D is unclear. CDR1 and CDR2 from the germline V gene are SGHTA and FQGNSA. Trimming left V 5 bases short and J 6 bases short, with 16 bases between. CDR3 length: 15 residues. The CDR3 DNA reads TGTGCCAGCAGCCTTCGCGCGGCCCCGGCCGGGGAGCTGTTTTTT. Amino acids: CASSLRAAPAGELFF.

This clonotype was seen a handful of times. The CDR3 nucleotides read TGTGCCAGCAGTTACTCTCGGACTAGCGGAGGCTACAATGAGCAGTTCTTC. This codes for CASSYSRTSGGYNEQFF. The V gene is TRBV6-6, the J gene TRBJ2-1; 10 nucleotides line up with TRBD2. V was pared by 0 bases and J by 3 bases, with 5 bases of the junction left unmatched. The CDR3 spans 17 residues. Germline lookup yields CDR1 MNHNY and CDR2 SVGAGI (reference sequence).

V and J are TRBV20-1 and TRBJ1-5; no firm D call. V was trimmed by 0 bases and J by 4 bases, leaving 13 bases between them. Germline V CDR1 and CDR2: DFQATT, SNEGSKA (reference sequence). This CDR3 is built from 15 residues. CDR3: CSAREWSGNNQPQHF. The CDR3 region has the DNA TGCAGTGCTAGAGAGTGGTCAGGTAATAATCAGCCCCAGCATTTT.